One sample yielded the 12 T cell receptor beta chains listed below, sequenced in a study of human CD8 memory T cell subsets. It was UMI-labeled 5' RACE by which the TCR beta libraries were made. No DNA is given; TCRdb re-called the 5' RACE reads and lists each CDR3 protein once. This sample contains about 17,000 distinct CDR3 sequences. The source material was CD8+ stem-like memory T cells (TSCM and TCM) sorted from PBMCs. Subset meaning: stem-like memory CD8 T cells (TSTEM), CCR7+ PD-1- TIGIT-. The receptors come from a human donor in good health.

The CDR3 loop is CASSLETGNSEQYF. V gene TRBV7-6 combines with J gene TRBJ2-7; the TCRdb call, TRBD1, lacks DNA for checking. Germline CDR1 and CDR2: SGHVS and FNYEAQ. The CDR3 is 14 amino acids.

This CDR3 is CASSQDSSLGGSSYNEQFF. V is TRBV4-2 and J is TRBJ2-1. The CDR3 extends over 19 amino acids. The V gene's germline CDR1 is LGHNA and CDR2 YNFKEQ.

The V and J genes are TRBV10-2 and TRBJ1-1; there is no DNA to check the TCRdb D call of TRBD1. The CDR3 spans 16 residues. Germline V gene lookup returns CDR1 WSHSY and CDR2 SAAADI. The CDR3 spells CASLGPGPGAGTEAFF.

The rearrangement joins TRBV12-3 or TRBV12-4 to TRBJ1-1; the TCRdb call, TRBD1, lacks DNA for checking. There are 17 residues in the CDR3. CDR3 residues: CASSSGTGRIRDTEAFF.

CDR3 region: CASSLAREETQYF. The chain is built from TRBV13 and TRBJ2-5. CDR3 length equals 13 residues. Germline-derived CDR1 and CDR2 are PRHDT and FYEKMQ (reference sequence).

J is TRBJ2-4 and V is TRBV2. The CDR3 consists of 13 residues. Germline V lookup: CDR1 SNHLY, CDR2 FYNNEI. CDR3 sequence reads: CASSVYVKNIQYF. Filled out from reference TRBV2 and TRBJ2-4, the complete variable domain reads EPEVTQTPSHQVTQMGQEVILRCVPISNHLYFYWYRQILGQKVEFLVSFYNNEISEKSEIFDDQFSVERPDGSNFTLKIRSTKLEDSAMYFCASSVYVKNIQYFGAGTRLSVL.

This CDR3 reads CASSLGSGNSPLHF. The chain employs TRBV5-4 and TRBJ1-6. The CDR3 runs 14 residues. Germline V gene sequence: CDR1 SGHNT, CDR2 YYREEE (reference sequence).

Judged by frequency, this clonotype is large. The chain joins TRBV28 to TRBJ1-6; TCRdb's D call, TRBD1, is unchecked because there is no DNA. The CDR3 spans 14 residues. The germline gives CDR1 MDHEN, CDR2 SYDVKM. The CDR3 loop is CASSAGTGGSPLHF.

The V call is TRBV6-5, the J call TRBJ2-5; TCRdb designates TRBD1, a call that cannot be tested without DNA. CDR3 length: 15 amino acids. Germline-derived CDR1 and CDR2 are MNHEY and SVGAGI. Here the CDR3 reads CASSIPTGGQETQYF.

This chain joins TRBV5-1 and TRBJ1-2; TCRdb's D call, TRBD1, is unchecked because there is no DNA. The CDR3 loop spans 15 amino acids. In germline, CDR1 is SGHRS, CDR2 YFSETQ. This chain's CDR3 is CASSLEQGAGYGYTF.

Frequency places this clonotype as medium-sized. V is TRBV28 and J is TRBJ2-5; TCRdb names TRBD2, which stays unverified in the absence of DNA. The CDR3 spans 13 residues. Per germline, CDR1 MDHEN and CDR2 SYDVKM. The CDR3 protein is CAGGLAGQETQYF.

The rearrangement links TRBV7-8 to TRBJ2-3. The CDR3 length is 14 residues. CDR1 SGHVS and CDR2 FQNEAQ come from the germline V gene. CDR3 in amino acids: CASSLEYDTDTQYF.